Listed below are T cell receptor beta chains from one sample, sequenced in a study of radiotherapy plus CTLA-4 blockade in lung cancer. Assay used: immunoSEQ multiplex PCR; TCRdb lists only in-frame clones, some missing. Among roughly 68,000 clones listed, 78% were seen once. Here the sequenced sample was peripheral blood, taken from a patient treated with radiotherapy plus ipilimumab. The receptors originated from a human donor with non-small cell lung cancer who had a complete response to radiotherapy plus ipilimumab. The CDR3 runs from the conserved cysteine through the conserved F or W. The D gene is left open where the match is weak. For some rows the clone size is stated as once, few or many, or as a class when expanded; others skip it.

CDR3	DNA	V	size	D	J
CASNQDRGRTGELFF	TGTGCCAGCAACCAGGACAGGGGTCGGACCGGGGAGCTGTTTTTT	TRBV6-5	-	TRBD1	TRBJ2-2
CASSLRDRGWNEQFF	TGCGCCAGCAGCCTCCGGGACAGGGGTTGGAATGAGCAGTTCTTC	TRBV4-1	-	TRBD1	TRBJ2-1
CASSLGVSGELFF	TGTGCCAGCAGCTTGGGGGTTAGCGGGGAGCTGTTTTTT	TRBV5-6	-	-	TRBJ2-2
CAISDSSGPTEAFF	TGTGCCATCAGTGACAGCTCAGGGCCCACTGAAGCTTTCTTT	TRBV10-3	-	-	TRBJ1-1
CAWGGAGRQFF	TGTGCCTGGGGGGGGGCGGGGCGTCAGTTCTTC	TRBV30	-	-	TRBJ2-1
CASSPSSGAPEQFF	TGCGCCAGCAGCCCGAGTAGCGGGGCTCCTGAGCAGTTCTTC	TRBV5-1	-	TRBD2	TRBJ2-1
CASSSRATGGSYNEQFF	TGTGCCAGCAGCTCCCGGGCCACGGGAGGCTCCTACAATGAGCAGTTCTTC	TRBV11-2	-	TRBD2	TRBJ2-1
CASSLQGKPGTEKETQYF	TGTGCCAGCAGCCTTCAAGGGAAACCCGGGACAGAAAAAGAGACCCAGTACTTC	TRBV27	-	TRBD1	TRBJ2-5
CASSMGQGEAFF	TGTGCCAGTAGTATGGGCCAGGGTGAAGCTTTCTTT	TRBV19	-	-	TRBJ1-1
CASSENEETQYF	TGTGCCAGCAGTGAAAACGAAGAGACCCAGTACTTC	TRBV6-1	-	-	TRBJ2-5
CSVSDLRGSYEQYF	TGCAGCGTCTCCGATTTGAGGGGCTCCTACGAGCAGTACTTC	TRBV29-1	-	-	TRBJ2-7
CASSPGQGARNEQFF	TGCGCCAGCAGCCCCGGACAGGGGGCCAGAAATGAGCAGTTCTTC	TRBV4-1	-	TRBD1	TRBJ2-1
CASSAGQGTLDTEAFF	TGTGCCAGCAGTGCAGGACAGGGCACGCTAGACACTGAAGCTTTCTTT	TRBV6-1	-	TRBD1	TRBJ1-1
CASGLRANSPLHF	TGTGCTAGTGGTTTGCGGGCTAATTCACCCCTCCACTTT	TRBV12-5	-	-	TRBJ1-6
CSGGGHTDTQYF	TGCAGCGGTGGGGGGCACACAGATACGCAGTATTTT	TRBV29-1	-	-	TRBJ2-3
CAHSRERGETQYF	TGTGCACACTCGCGGGAGAGGGGGGAGACCCAGTACTTC	TRBV6-5	-	-	TRBJ2-5
CASSSGGGEETQYF	TGTGCCAGCAGCTCAGGGGGAGGGGAAGAGACCCAGTACTTC	TRBV11-3	-	-	TRBJ2-5
CASTQGGRALDTQYF	TGTGCCAGCACCCAGGGCGGGAGGGCTTTAGATACGCAGTATTTT	TRBV27	-	TRBD2	TRBJ2-3
CASSPPSNEQYF	TGTGCCAGCTCACCACCGAGTAACGAGCAGTACTTC	TRBV18	-	-	TRBJ2-7
CASSYSFRSSYEQYF	TGTGCCAGCAGTTACTCATTCCGGAGCTCCTACGAGCAGTACTTC	TRBV6-5	once	-	TRBJ2-7
CASSLSAGNTEAFF	TGCGCCAGCAGCTTGAGCGCAGGGAACACTGAAGCTTTCTTT	TRBV5-1	-	-	TRBJ1-1
CASSLVGQGGNQPQHF	TGTGCCAGCAGCTTAGTTGGACAGGGGGGCAATCAGCCCCAGCATTTT	TRBV7-2	-	TRBD1	TRBJ1-5
CASSLGADQWGGTYLKQYF	TGTGCCAGCAGCTTGGGCGCTGATCAGTGGGGAGGGACCTACCTCAAGCAGTACTTC	TRBV5-6	few	TRBD2	TRBJ2-7
CARGTGENEKLFF	TGTGCCAGAGGGACAGGGGAAAATGAAAAACTGTTTTTT	TRBV2	-	TRBD1	TRBJ1-4